A single sample gave rise to the 23 T cell receptor beta chains below, sequenced in a study of cytomegalovirus exposure and HLA in healthy donors. Primers included in the PCR were 60 Vbeta and 13 Jbeta primers. Sequencing used immunoSEQ multiplex PCR; TCRdb keeps in-frame clones, though not all of them. The table lists some 130,000 clones, less than 80% of them singletons. Sequenced sample: PBMCs. These receptors came from a man aged 35 to 55 in good health and CMV-seropositive.

This sequence joins TRBV1 and TRBJ2-2; no DNA check was done on the table's D call, TRBD1. TRBV1 is reported as a pseudogene. This CDR3 spans 14 amino acids. The CDR3 loop reads CTSSPLTETGELFF. The DNA for the CDR3 is TGCACCAGCAGCCCGCTGACAGAGACCGGGGAGCTGTTTTTT.

The chain employs TRBV28 and TRBJ1-2, with D perhaps matching TRBD1 (5 bases). The V end was cut by 5 bases, the J end by 2 bases, with 18 bases between. Germline V gene sequence: CDR1 MDHEN, CDR2 SYDVKM. The CDR3 loop spans 16 amino acids. CDR3 residues: CASSRPNRQRNYGYTF. The DNA of the CDR3 is TGTGCCAGCAGTCGACCTAACAGGCAAAGGAACTATGGCTACACCTTC.

V and J are TRBV10-1 and TRBJ2-7; 8 bases are shared with TRBD2. V lost 3 bases and J lost 4; bases outside the gene matches: 5. Germline V gives CDR1 WNHNN, CDR2 SYGVQD (reference sequence). This CDR3 has 14 amino acids. CDR3 sequence (DNA): TGCGCCAGCAGTGAAACGGGAGGGCCTTACGAGCAGTACTTC. Protein product: CASSETGGPYEQYF.

CDR3 loop: CASSQGANSPLHF. The CDR3 DNA reads TGTGCCAGCTCTCAGGGGGCTAATTCACCCCTCCACTTT. The rearrangement uses TRBV7-3 and TRBJ1-6; 8 nucleotides agree with TRBD1. Germline values: CDR1 SGHTA, CDR2 FQGTGA. The CDR3 has 13 residues. V lost 8 bases, J lost 6 bases, and 3 bases stayed unmatched. Full variable domain (outside the CDR3, taken from reference TRBV7-3 and TRBJ1-6): GAGVSQTPSNKVTEKGKYVELRCDPISGHTALYWYRQSLGQGPEFLIYFQGTGAADDSGLPNDRFFAVRPEGSVSTLKIQRTERGDSAVYLCASSQGANSPLHFGNGTRLTVT.

This chain joins TRBV9 and TRBJ1-4; TRBD1 aligns across 8 bases. From germline, CDR1 is SGDLS and CDR2 YYNGEE. Trimming took 2 bases from V and 7 from J; bases not matched to a gene: 4. The CDR3 has 14 residues. CDR3 sequence: CASSVSGGSEKLFF. The CDR3 DNA reads TGTGCCAGCAGCGTCTCAGGGGGCAGTGAAAAACTGTTTTTT.

This chain links TRBV5-5 with TRBJ1-3, with unresolved D. The V gene's germline CDR1 is SGHKS and CDR2 YYEKEE (reference sequence). V dropped 3 bases and J dropped 15 bases, with 19 bases sitting between them. CDR3 length: 13 amino acids. CDR3 nucleotides: TGTGCCAGCAGCTACACTAATCGCGGGCTCAAATATTTT. Translated, it gives CASSYTNRGLKYF. The full variable domain, rest sourced from reference TRBV5-5 and TRBJ1-3, is DAGVTQSPTHLIKTRGQQVTLRCSPISGHKSVSWYQQVLGQGPQFIFQYYEKEERGRGNFPDRFSARQFPNYSSELNVNALLLGDSALYLCASSYTNRGLKYFGEGSWLTVV.

This chain uses TRBV6-1 with TRBJ1-5; D is unresolved. Germline loops: CDR1 MNHNS, CDR2 SASEGT. Between the trimmed V and J ends, which lost 6 bases and 6 bases, there was a span of 12 bases. The CDR3 covers 13 residues. CDR3 region: CASRFGSGQPQHF. Written as DNA, the CDR3 is TGTGCCAGCAGGTTCGGGTCGGGTCAGCCCCAGCATTTT.

This clone was counted between two and nine times. The rearrangement uses TRBV4-2 and TRBJ1-4; no firm D call. The CDR3 loop spans 15 amino acids. The germline V gene encodes CDR1 LGHNA and CDR2 YNFKEQ. The V and J ends lost 0 bases and 3 bases respectively, with 8 bases between them. CDR3 bases: TGTGCCAGCAGCCAAGATCGGGGAGCTAATGAAAAACTGTTTTTT. Its translation: CASSQDRGANEKLFF.

The chain joins TRBV5-4 to TRBJ1-3; the D gene is possibly TRBD1 (5 bases). V was pared by 4 bases and J by 4 bases, with 15 bases between. The germline V gene encodes CDR1 SGHNT and CDR2 YYREEE (reference sequence). CDR3 length: 15 residues. The CDR3 nucleotides read TGTGCCAGCAGCCCGAACGGGGGTTCCGGAAACACCATATATTTT. Its protein product is CASSPNGGSGNTIYF.

The rearrangement uses TRBV6-1 and TRBJ2-3; 8 positions agree with TRBD2. CDR1 is MNHNS and CDR2 is SASEGT in the germline V gene. The CDR3 is made up of 17 amino acids. The V segment lost 3 bases and the J segment 3 bases; nucleotides outside the gene matches: 11. The CDR3 sequence: CASSDIAGGVGTDTQYF. The CDR3 DNA is TGTGCCAGCAGTGACATCGCGGGAGGAGTAGGTACAGATACGCAGTATTTT.

In its sample, this clone was seen once. The J gene is TRBJ2-7, the V gene TRBV5-1; 9 positions agree with TRBD2. This CDR3 comprises 16 residues. V trimming: 2 bases; J trimming: 5 bases; junction bases outside the gene matches: 11. Germline V CDR1 and CDR2: SGHRS, YFSETQ. CDR3 sequence: CASSFGALAGSHEQYF. The DNA for the CDR3 is TGCGCCAGCAGCTTTGGAGCTCTAGCGGGATCCCACGAGCAGTACTTC. The variable domain in full, with the rest retrieved from reference TRBV5-1 and TRBJ2-7, is KAGVTQTPRYLIKTRGQQVTLSCSPISGHRSVSWYQQTPGQGLQFLFEYFSETQRNKGNFPGRFSGRQFSNSRSEMNVSTLELGDSALYLCASSFGALAGSHEQYFGPGTRLTVT.

The chain recombines TRBV4-1 with TRBJ2-2; TRBD2 aligns across 7 bases. From germline, CDR1 is MGHRA and CDR2 YSYEKL. The CDR3 loop spans 14 amino acids. Trimming cost V 3 bases and J 6 bases; bases outside gene matches: 4. The CDR3, as DNA: TGCGCCAGCAGCCAGGAACTAGCGTCCGGGGAGCTGTTTTTT. Its protein product is CASSQELASGELFF.

J is TRBJ1-5 and V is TRBV5-1; TRBD1 matches 7 bases. With V trimmed by 0 bases and J by 5 bases, 2 bases remained unmatched. This CDR3 spans 14 amino acids. Looked up from germline, CDR1 is SGHRS and CDR2 is YFSETQ. The DNA of the CDR3 is TGCGCCAGCAGCTTGGGACAGGGTGATCAGCCCCAGCATTTT. This sequence encodes CASSLGQGDQPQHF. Together with reference TRBV5-1 and TRBJ1-5, the CDR3 gives the full variable domain: KAGVTQTPRYLIKTRGQQVTLSCSPISGHRSVSWYQQTPGQGLQFLFEYFSETQRNKGNFPGRFSGRQFSNSRSEMNVSTLELGDSALYLCASSLGQGDQPQHFGDGTRLSIL.

This clone has only a few counts. The V gene is TRBV5-1, the J gene TRBJ1-1, with D perhaps TRBD1 (6 bases). The V end was cut by 0 bases, the J end by 5 bases, with 11 bases between. From germline, CDR1 is SGHRS and CDR2 YFSETQ. This CDR3 contains 14 residues. The CDR3, as DNA: TGCGCCAGCAGCTTGGATGGGGGCGCAACTGAAGCTTTCTTT. Translation: CASSLDGGATEAFF. The full variable domain, in which reference TRBV5-1 and TRBJ1-1 provide the parts outside the CDR3, is KAGVTQTPRYLIKTRGQQVTLSCSPISGHRSVSWYQQTPGQGLQFLFEYFSETQRNKGNFPGRFSGRQFSNSRSEMNVSTLELGDSALYLCASSLDGGATEAFFGQGTRLTVV.

The chain joins TRBV11-3 to TRBJ2-1; 10 positions match TRBD2. With V trimmed by 1 base and J by 3 bases, 3 bases remained unmatched. CDR3 size: 16 residues. Germline values: CDR1 SGHNT, CDR2 YENEEA. In DNA, the CDR3 is TGTGCCAGCAGCTTAGGTAGGACTAGCGGCTACAATGAGCAGTTCTTC. Its protein is CASSLGRTSGYNEQFF.

The chain couples TRBV7-9 to TRBJ2-1, with TRBD1 matching over 7 bases. Germline CDR1 and CDR2: SEHNR and FQNEAQ (reference sequence). V lost 6 bases and J lost 0; bases outside the gene matches: 5. The CDR3 sequence is 15 residues long. The DNA of the CDR3 is TGTGCCAGCAGGAAACCAGGGGGCTCCTACAATGAGCAGTTCTTC. Its protein product is CASRKPGGSYNEQFF.

This chain joins TRBV6-6 and TRBJ2-1, with 11 bases lining up with TRBD2. CDR1 is MNHNY and CDR2 is SVGAGI in the germline V gene (reference sequence). V shed 6 bases, J shed 7 bases, and the junction held 11 bases outside the gene matches. The CDR3 has 16 residues. The CDR3 DNA is TGTGCCAGCAGACGGCCTAGCGGGAGGTCCGTAAATGAGCAGTTCTTC. This translates into CASRRPSGRSVNEQFF.

The rearrangement links TRBV18 to TRBJ2-3, with 9 bases identical to TRBD2. The germline V gene has CDR1 KGHSH and CDR2 LQKENI. With V trimmed by 1 base and J by 5 bases, 1 base remained unmatched. There are 14 residues in the CDR3. The CDR3 sequence is CASSPLAGEDTQYF. The CDR3, as DNA: TGTGCCAGCTCACCACTAGCGGGAGAAGATACGCAGTATTTT. Complete variable domain (other parts from reference TRBV18 and TRBJ2-3): NAGVMQNPRHLVRRRGQEARLRCSPMKGHSHVYWYRQLPEEGLKFMVYLQKENIIDESGMPKERFSAEFPKEGPSILRIQQVVRGDSAAYFCASSPLAGEDTQYFGPGTRLTVL.

This clone was detected only once. The chain couples TRBV23-1 to TRBJ2-7; 9 bases match TRBD2. TRBV23-1 is treated as an ORF (open reading frame) with a function not yet certain. Trimming at V came to 0 bases and at J to 7 bases, leaving 10 bases not matched to a gene. The CDR3 contains 16 residues. CDR3 nucleotides: TGCGCCAGCAGTCAATCGAGGGTAGCGGGAGAGGGAGAGCAGTACTTC. It specifies CASSQSRVAGEGEQYF.

The chain has TRBV14 and TRBJ1-1, with D possibly being TRBD1 (5 bases). CDR1 is SGHDN and CDR2 is FVKESK in the germline V gene. V was shortened by 1 base and J by 8 bases, with 11 bases between the two germline ends. This CDR3 has 13 amino acids. The CDR3 sequence: CASSQGVYREAFF. CDR3 DNA: TGTGCCAGCAGCCAAGGGGTTTACAGGGAAGCTTTCTTT.

The table lists this clone with a few counts. The chain combines TRBV5-1 with TRBJ1-1; TRBD1 aligns across 7 bases. Germline V gene lookup returns CDR1 SGHRS and CDR2 YFSETQ. With 1 base clipped from V and 4 bases from J, the junction kept 1 base outside the gene matches. The CDR3 extends over 13 amino acids. The CDR3 nucleotides read TGCGCCAGCAGCTTGAGGGGGCCCACTGAAGCTTTCTTT. Translated: CASSLRGPTEAFF. Combining the CDR3 with reference TRBV5-1 and TRBJ1-1 gives the whole variable domain KAGVTQTPRYLIKTRGQQVTLSCSPISGHRSVSWYQQTPGQGLQFLFEYFSETQRNKGNFPGRFSGRQFSNSRSEMNVSTLELGDSALYLCASSLRGPTEAFFGQGTRLTVV.

The rearrangement joins TRBV4-1 to TRBJ2-5, with a possible D match to TRBD2 (5 bases). Trimming removed 4 bases at V and 11 bases at J, with 17 bases between. Germline CDR1 reads MGHRA; CDR2 reads YSYEKL. The CDR3 runs to 13 residues. In DNA form, the CDR3 reads TGCGCCAGCAGCCGGGTCTCCTCGGAGGAGCAGTACTTC. Translating gives CASSRVSSEEQYF.

The chain is built from TRBV10-2 and TRBJ2-7; 9 positions match TRBD1. The junction had 3 bases not matched to a gene; V was cut back by 0 bases and J by 3 bases. Germline V CDR1 and CDR2: WSHSY, SAAADI. This CDR3 comprises 15 residues. CDR3 nucleotide sequence: TGCGCCAGCAGTGAGTCAGGGACAGGGTACTACGAGCAGTACTTC. It encodes CASSESGTGYYEQYF.